This is a list of T cell receptor beta chains from one sample in a study of blood T cell repertoires in COVID-19. The repertoire was sequenced with immunoSEQ multiplex PCR; TCRdb's copy has only in-frame clones and lacks some. The sample records roughly 110,000 clones, 75% to 95% being singletons. Sequences were obtained from peripheral blood. Receptors originate from a woman younger than 45 with acute or convalescent COVID-19. The CDR3 runs from the conserved cysteine through the conserved F or W. D genes are given only for firm matches. Where a row states a size, it is once, few, many or the class of an expanded clone; other rows omit it.

size,J,D,V,DNA,CDR3
NA,TRBJ2-1,NA,TRBV5-1,TGCGCCAGCAGCTTGAACGGGGAGTCCTACAATGAGCAGTTCTTC,CASSLNGESYNEQFF
NA,TRBJ1-6,NA,TRBV5-4,TGTGCCAGCAGCACCGTTCCGGGACAAGATAATTCACCCCTCCACTTT,CASSTVPGQDNSPLHF
few,TRBJ2-2,NA,TRBV9,TGTGCCAGCAGCGTAGTTCAGAACACCGGGGAGCTGTTTTTT,CASSVVQNTGELFF
NA,TRBJ1-3,NA,TRBV30,TGTGCCTGGAGTAGGGGTTCTGGAAACACCATATATTTT,CAWSRGSGNTIYF
NA,TRBJ1-1,NA,TRBV7-8,TGTGCCAGCAGCTCTGACAGGACTTATTACACTGAAGCTTTCTTT,CASSSDRTYYTEAFF
NA,TRBJ2-3,NA,TRBV5-1,TGCGCCAGCAGCTTATCTCAATGGCTCACAGATACGCAGTATTTT,CASSLSQWLTDTQYF
NA,TRBJ1-4,TRBD1,TRBV5-1,TGCGCCAGCAGCCCGGGGACAGGGAATGAAAAACTGTTTTTT,CASSPGTGNEKLFF
NA,TRBJ1-4,NA,TRBV2,TGTGCCAGCAGCCGGGACACCACAACTAATGAAAAACTGTTTTTT,CASSRDTTTNEKLFF
NA,TRBJ1-1,NA,TRBV3-1/TRBV3-2,TGTGCCAGCAGCCAAATGGGGGGAACTGAAGCTTTCTTT,CASSQMGGTEAFF
NA,TRBJ1-2,TRBD1,TRBV11-3,TGTGCCAGCAGCTTAGCTACAACCGGGACAGCAGGATATGGCTACACCTTC,CASSLATTGTAGYGYTF
NA,TRBJ2-1,NA,TRBV28,TGTGCCAGCAGCCGAGCATTCTTTTCCTACAATGAGCAGTTCTTC,CASSRAFFSYNEQFF
NA,TRBJ2-7,NA,TRBV3-1/TRBV3-2,TGTGCCAGCAGCCAAGGGCAGGGGATACACCCTAGGGAGCAGTACTTC,CASSQGQGIHPREQYF
NA,TRBJ2-2,TRBD2,TRBV7-8,TGTGCCAGCAGCTTCTCCAGCGGGGGGCCCTGGACCGGGGAGCTGTTTTTT,CASSFSSGGPWTGELFF
NA,TRBJ2-7,TRBD2,TRBV9,TGTGCCAGCAGCCCACGCACATCACCCGGACTAGCGGGAGGCTACGAGCAGTACTTC,CASSPRTSPGLAGGYEQYF
NA,TRBJ1-5,NA,TRBV18,TGTGCCAGCTCACCCGGGGGGGATCAGCCCCAGCATTTT,CASSPGGDQPQHF
once,TRBJ2-5,NA,TRBV30,TGTGCCTGGAGTGTATCGTGGGGCTACGAGACCCAGTACTTC,CAWSVSWGYETQYF
few,TRBJ1-5,TRBD1,TRBV2,TGTGCCAGCAGTTCTGAAGGGGGCTTGGGTCAGCCCCAGCATTTT,CASSSEGGLGQPQHF
NA,TRBJ2-7,NA,TRBV27,TGTGCCATCGCCTACGAGCAGTACTTC,CAIAYEQYF
NA,TRBJ1-5,NA,TRBV11-3,TGTGCCAGCATCCCACCCTGGTTTCCGGGACACCCTAATCAGCCCCAGCATTTT,CASIPPWFPGHPNQPQHF
few,TRBJ2-7,NA,TRBV27,TGTGCCAGCAGTTTATCGTTGGGCGAGACCTACGAGCAGTACTTC,CASSLSLGETYEQYF
NA,TRBJ2-7,TRBD2,TRBV7-9,TGTGCCAGCAGCTCTGAAGGGACTAGGAAGGGGGAGCAGTACTTC,CASSSEGTRKGEQYF
NA,TRBJ1-1,TRBD1,TRBV2,TGTGCCAGCAGCTTCCCGGGACAGGGGCCATTGAACACTGAAGCTTTCTTT,CASSFPGQGPLNTEAFF
NA,TRBJ1-1,NA,TRBV18,TGTGCCAGCTCACCATTATGGGGGGAAGTGAACACTGAAGCTTTCTTT,CASSPLWGEVNTEAFF
NA,TRBJ2-5,NA,TRBV5-4,TGTGCCAGCAGCCGCCCCCCAAGGACTCCGGACAGACAAGAGACCCAGTACTTC,CASSRPPRTPDRQETQYF
NA,TRBJ1-5,NA,TRBV24-1,TGTGCCACCAGTGACTTCGACAGACTTAGCAATCAGCCCCAGCATTTT,CATSDFDRLSNQPQHF
NA,TRBJ1-4,NA,TRBV11-2,TGTGCCAGCAGCGACTTGACAGACTCTAATGAAAAACTGTTTTTT,CASSDLTDSNEKLFF
NA,TRBJ1-1,NA,TRBV15,TGTGCCACCAGCAGAGCTCTAAGACAGGACTCGAACACTGAAGCTTTCTTT,CATSRALRQDSNTEAFF
NA,TRBJ1-1,NA,TRBV19,TGTGCCAGTATGAGGTCAGGGTTGATGAACACTGAAGCTTTCTTT,CASMRSGLMNTEAFF